Presented here are 20 T cell receptor beta chains from one specimen sequenced in a study of a mutant IDH1 vaccine in newly diagnosed glioma. Time point denoted: week 47, end of study. Vaccination used 300 ug of mutant IDH1 20-mer peptide per dose, with topical imiquimod. Only in-frame clones appear in the TCRdb table, and some are missing; sequencing was by immunoSEQ multiplex PCR. Seen here are 56,000 or so clones, about 80% observed once, and the top ten hold roughly 5.4%. Their antigens are not known. The sequencing here drew on PBMCs, taken from a glioma patient whose treatment included an IDH1 peptide vaccine. The receptors stem from a man aged 45-65 years with glioma.

The gene calls are TRBV2 and TRBJ1-2, with TRBD1 as a possible D gene (5 bases). The germline V gene encodes CDR1 SNHLY and CDR2 FYNNEI. This CDR3 comprises 13 residues. Trimming pared 2 bases from V and 3 bases from J, leaving 7 bases between. The CDR3 loop reads CASSETGDYGYTF. DNA of the CDR3: TGTGCCAGCAGTGAAACGGGGGACTATGGCTACACCTTC.

The chain employs TRBV19 and TRBJ1-2, with D possibly being TRBD1 (5 bases). The CDR3 loop spans 13 amino acids. Trimming cost V 2 bases and J 2 bases, with 6 bases left between them. Germline CDR1 reads LNHDA; CDR2 reads SQIVND (reference sequence). CDR3 coding DNA: TGTGCCAGTAGTATACGACAGAACTATGGCTACACCTTC. This gives the protein CASSIRQNYGYTF.

This chain links TRBV7-9 with TRBJ1-1; tentative D call: TRBD1 (6 bases). V dropped 2 bases and J dropped 6 bases, with 13 bases sitting between them. CDR1 is SEHNR, CDR2 FQNEAQ, per germline (reference sequence). The CDR3 covers 14 residues. CDR3 in amino acids: CASSLNVRGSEAFF. The CDR3 DNA follows: TGTGCCAGCAGCTTAAATGTGAGGGGGTCTGAAGCTTTCTTT.

The V call is TRBV19, the J call TRBJ2-2; D gene uncertain. In germline, CDR1 is LNHDA, CDR2 SQIVND (reference sequence). The CDR3 has 15 amino acids. V was clipped by 1 base and J by 2 bases, with 8 bases between them. The CDR3 DNA is TGTGCCAGTAGTATAGGTTCGATAAACACCGGGGAGCTGTTTTTT. Protein sequence: CASSIGSINTGELFF.

The chain links TRBV10-1 to TRBJ2-7; D is unclear. Germline V gene sequence: CDR1 WNHNN, CDR2 SYGVQD (reference sequence). The CDR3 length is 13 residues. V lost 2 bases to trimming and J lost 5 bases, with 10 bases between them. CDR3 loop: CASSEAGSHEQYF. The CDR3 region has the DNA TGCGCCAGCAGTGAGGCCGGGTCCCACGAGCAGTACTTC.

This chain links TRBV4-2 with TRBJ2-3; D gene uncertain. Germline assignment: CDR1 LGHNA and CDR2 YNFKEQ. This CDR3 region has 15 residues. V dropped 2 bases and J dropped 0 bases, with 9 bases sitting between them. CDR3: CASSQTSASTDTQYF. The DNA for the CDR3 is TGTGCCAGCAGCCAAACCAGTGCTAGCACAGATACGCAGTATTTT.

This clone was observed a single time. The V gene is TRBV7-2, the J gene TRBJ2-2; 8 positions match TRBD1. J was trimmed by 4 bases and V by 1 base; bases with no gene match: 2. CDR1 SGHTA and CDR2 FQGNSA come from the germline V gene. This CDR3 region has 15 residues. CDR3: CASSLDRGTTGELFF. CDR3 nucleotides: TGTGCCAGCAGCTTAGACAGGGGGACCACCGGGGAGCTGTTTTTT. The whole variable domain, filled in from reference TRBV7-2 and TRBJ2-2, reads GAGVSQSPSNKVTEKGKDVELRCDPISGHTALYWYRQSLGQGLEFLIYFQGNSAPDKSGLPSDRFSAERTGGSVSTLTIQRTQQEDSAVYLCASSLDRGTTGELFFGEGSRLTVL.

The V call is TRBV5-6, the J call TRBJ2-3; D ambiguous. V lost 4 bases to trimming and J lost 2 bases, with 5 bases between them. Germline CDR1 is SGHDT and CDR2 is YYEEEE. The CDR3 totals 12 residues. The CDR3 protein is CASSRPTDTQYF. The CDR3 DNA follows: TGTGCCAGCAGCCGCCCCACAGATACGCAGTATTTT. The complete variable domain, with remaining parts taken from reference TRBV5-6 and TRBJ2-3, reads DAGVTQSPTHLIKTRGQQVTLRCSPKSGHDTVSWYQQALGQGPQFIFQYYEEEERQRGNFPDRFSGHQFPNYSSELNVNALLLGDSALYLCASSRPTDTQYFGPGTRLTVL.

V gene TRBV4-2 combines with J gene TRBJ2-5, with D perhaps matching TRBD1 (5 bases). Trimming stripped 2 bases from V and 5 bases from J, with 15 bases between. CDR1 and CDR2 (germline): LGHNA, YNFKEQ. CDR3 length: 15 amino acids. As DNA, the CDR3 is TGTGCCAGCAGCCAACGAGAAGGGGCCGGTGAGACCCAGTACTTC. Its translation is CASSQREGAGETQYF.

The V gene is TRBV2, the J gene TRBJ2-5; no definite D call. Germline V gene sequence: CDR1 SNHLY, CDR2 FYNNEI. This CDR3 contains 12 residues. V shed 4 bases and J shed 4 bases, with 7 bases lying between them. Written as DNA, the CDR3 is TGTGCCAGCAGTGCTGTTCGAGAGACCCAGTACTTC. This gives the protein CASSAVRETQYF.

This clone is a singleton in its sample. This sequence joins TRBV30 and TRBJ2-3, with TRBD2 identical over 13 bases. CDR3 length: 13 amino acids. The germline CDR1 and CDR2 sequences are GTSNPN and SVGIG (reference sequence). Losses at the gene ends were 2 bases for V and 15 bases for J; bases not matched to a gene: 8. DNA for the CDR3: TGTGCCTGGAGTCCCTGGACTAGCGGGGGCCCCTATTTT. Translation: CAWSPWTSGGPYF.

This chain links TRBV6-5 with TRBJ1-5, with D unclear. Trimming took off 0 bases at V and 9 bases at J, with 15 bases between the two ends. The CDR3 runs 15 residues. Germline-derived CDR1 and CDR2 are MNHEY and SVGAGI. CDR3 sequence: CASSYSGGTKRPQHF. In DNA form, the CDR3 reads TGTGCCAGCAGTTACTCGGGAGGTACTAAGAGGCCCCAGCATTTT.

This chain uses TRBV7-9 with TRBJ1-2; 8 bases align to TRBD1. Germline lookup yields CDR1 SEHNR and CDR2 FQNEAQ (reference sequence). J lost 5 bases, V lost 8 bases, and 10 bases had no gene match. This CDR3 region has 14 residues. In nucleotides, the CDR3 is TGTGCCAGCTCGAGGCAGGGGGCGAGTTATGGCTACACCTTC. This gives the protein CASSRQGASYGYTF.

The chain joins TRBV4-3 to TRBJ1-5, with no clear D. Trimming removed 1 base at V and 0 bases at J, with 22 bases between. The CDR3 totals 20 residues. Germline V gene lookup returns CDR1 LGHNA and CDR2 YSLEER. CDR3 loop: CASSQAWGNSRRSSNQPQHF. The CDR3 DNA follows: TGCGCCAGCAGCCAAGCTTGGGGAAACAGCCGGAGATCTAGCAATCAGCCCCAGCATTTT.

The V and J genes are TRBV4-2 and TRBJ2-5; D remains unclear. Per the germline V gene, CDR1 is LGHNA and CDR2 is YNFKEQ. This CDR3 spans 17 amino acids. V lost 0 bases to trimming and J lost 5 bases, with 19 bases between them. The CDR3: CASSQDSWSRVGETQYF. CDR3 bases: TGTGCCAGCAGCCAAGATTCGTGGTCCCGGGTCGGTGAGACCCAGTACTTC.

The chain joins TRBV7-2 to TRBJ1-2; D is unresolved. The ends were cut back, 1 base at V and 4 bases at J, with 10 bases in the middle. Germline V lookup: CDR1 SGHTA, CDR2 FQGNSA. The CDR3 consists of 14 residues. CDR3 sequence (DNA): TGTGCCAGCAGCTTAGAGGACGCCACCTATGGCTACACCTTC. Translating gives CASSLEDATYGYTF. The full variable domain, its missing parts supplied by reference TRBV7-2 and TRBJ1-2, is GAGVSQSPSNKVTEKGKDVELRCDPISGHTALYWYRQSLGQGLEFLIYFQGNSAPDKSGLPSDRFSAERTGGSVSTLTIQRTQQEDSAVYLCASSLEDATYGYTFGSGTRLTVV.

This chain joins TRBV9 and TRBJ2-3; D gene unclear. Germline V lookup: CDR1 SGDLS, CDR2 YYNGEE. Trimming took 0 bases from V and 5 from J, leaving 4 bases between them. The CDR3 has 12 residues. In DNA, the CDR3 is TGTGCCAGCAGCGTAGTAGAAGATACGCAGTATTTT. This encodes CASSVVEDTQYF.

The CDR3 DNA sequence: TGTGCCAGCAGCGTAGCTATCGGACGGACAGATACGCAGTATTTT. Amino acids: CASSVAIGRTDTQYF. J is TRBJ2-3 and V is TRBV9, with D unclear. This CDR3 has 15 amino acids. The V gene lost 0 bases and the J gene lost 3 bases, with 11 bases spanning the gap. Germline CDR1 and CDR2: SGDLS and YYNGEE.

The rearrangement uses TRBV6-6 and TRBJ1-5; perhaps TRBD1 as D (6 bases). The germline V gene encodes CDR1 MNHNY and CDR2 SVGAGI (reference sequence). CDR3 length: 14 residues. V was pared by 8 bases and J by 3 bases, with 14 bases between. Here the CDR3 reads CASGLQGINQPQHF. The CDR3 DNA reads as TGTGCCAGCGGATTACAGGGAATCAATCAGCCCCAGCATTTT.

The chain combines TRBV6-1 with TRBJ1-4; D ambiguous. Per germline, CDR1 MNHNS and CDR2 SASEGT. This CDR3 has 15 residues. The ends were cut back, 1 base at V and 5 bases at J, with 11 bases in the middle. The CDR3 DNA reads as TGTGCCAGCAGTGAAGAAGGCCGGTGGAATGAAAAACTGTTTTTT. This codes for CASSEEGRWNEKLFF.